The sequence of this T cell receptor (beta chain) was determined in a study of blood T cell repertoires in COVID-19. Study summary: Sites in the United States, Italy and Spain provided acute and convalescent COVID-19 samples.

Exposed enrollees encountered a COVID-19 case at some point within 2 weeks before study entry. This CDR3 has 13 amino acids. Trimming stripped 6 bases from V and 2 bases from J, with 10 bases between. Methods used by the authors: The authors estimated nucleated cell counts from reference gene primer amplification. The method was immunoSEQ multiplex PCR; TCRdb's version includes in-frame clones alone and lacks a portion of them. The V and J calls and clone size come from that table; D and trimming were worked out from the DNA. Counted here are approximately 340,000 clones, approximately 89% occurring once; the ten biggest clones make up 0.86%.

The sequencing input was PBMCs or T cells enriched from blood (not recorded which). The chain is built from TRBV12-3 or TRBV12-4 and TRBJ1-1; TRBD1 is a possible D gene (5 bases). The origin of this receptor is a woman between 35 and 50 years old who had been exposed to COVID-19. CDR3 amino acids: CASRYQGNTEAFF. As DNA, the CDR3 is TGTGCCAGCAGGTACCAGGGAAACACTGAAGCTTTCTTT.